This T cell receptor (beta chain) originates from a study of cytomegalovirus exposure and HLA in healthy donors. General study findings and limits: The records held CMV serostatus as the only immune exposure information. TCR beta sequences reportedly predicted most subjects' HLA-A and HLA-B alleles accurately. The listing of 160 or so TCR beta chains classed them as cytomegalovirus-associated. Later analysis identified several of the most significant clusters that appeared linked to common viral pathogens.

This PCR relied on a set of 60 Vbeta primers and 13 Jbeta primers. The table came from immunoSEQ multiplex PCR; TCRdb's copy has only in-frame clones and leaves some out. Of 140,000 to 150,000 clones detected, over 65% appear once; the ten largest clones hold roughly 3.1%. Looked up from germline, CDR1 is SGHNT and CDR2 is YYREEE (reference sequence). V lost 2 bases, J lost 2 bases, and 11 bases lay in between. The CDR3 is 14 amino acids. As regards this clone: What it binds is unknown.

The source of this sequence is a man in his forties in good health and CMV-seropositive. What was sequenced was PBMCs. The genes are TRBV5-4 and TRBJ2-7; maybe TRBD1 (5 bases). The CDR3: CASSLGREPYEQYF. The CDR3 DNA follows: TGTGCCAGCAGCTTAGGCAGGGAACCCTACGAGCAGTACTTC.